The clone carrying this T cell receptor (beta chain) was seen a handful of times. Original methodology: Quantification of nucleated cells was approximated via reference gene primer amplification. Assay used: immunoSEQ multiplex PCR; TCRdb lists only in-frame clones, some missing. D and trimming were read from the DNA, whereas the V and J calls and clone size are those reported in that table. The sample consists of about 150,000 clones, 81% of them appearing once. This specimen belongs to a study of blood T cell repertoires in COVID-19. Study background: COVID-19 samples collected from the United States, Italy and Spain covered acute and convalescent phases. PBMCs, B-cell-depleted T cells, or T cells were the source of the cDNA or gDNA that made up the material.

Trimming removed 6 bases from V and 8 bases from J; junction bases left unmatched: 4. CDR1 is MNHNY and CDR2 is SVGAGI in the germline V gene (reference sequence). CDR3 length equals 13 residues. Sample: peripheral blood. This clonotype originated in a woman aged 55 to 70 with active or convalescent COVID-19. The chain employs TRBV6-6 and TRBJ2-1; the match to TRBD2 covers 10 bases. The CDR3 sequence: CASRASGSDEQFF. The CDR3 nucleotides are TGTGCCAGCAGGGCTAGCGGGAGTGATGAGCAGTTCTTC.